The 9 T cell receptor beta chains below all came from one sample that was sequenced in a study of cytomegalovirus exposure and HLA in healthy donors. This table comes from immunoSEQ multiplex PCR, and its TCRdb copy is limited to in-frame clones, with some not included. The data contain 65,000 to 85,000 clones, 85% to 95% of them seen just once; the ten biggest clones take up 0.69%. Sequencing was performed on PBMCs. All receptors derive from a woman under 30 in good health and CMV-seronegative.

In nucleotides, the CDR3 is TGTGCCAGCAGCCCCCGTATAGCCTACGAGCAGTACTTC. This encodes CASSPRIAYEQYF. This rearrangement joins TRBV7-9 to TRBJ2-7; no definite D call. This CDR3 spans 13 amino acids. Looked up from germline, CDR1 is SEHNR and CDR2 is FQNEAQ (reference sequence). With 5 bases removed from V and 2 bases from J, the gap between germline ends came to 10 bases.

The chain uses TRBV6-1 and TRBJ2-2; 10 positions match TRBD2. V was pared by 4 bases and J by 7 bases, with 6 bases of the junction left unmatched. Germline-derived CDR1 and CDR2 are MNHNS and SASEGT. This CDR3 spans 15 amino acids. In nucleotides, the CDR3 is TGTGCCAGCAGTGGGAAGCGGGGGGGCCTCGGGGAGCTGTTTTTT. It yields the protein CASSGKRGGLGELFF.

This sequence joins TRBV4-3 and TRBJ1-1; D is possibly TRBD1 (5 bases). The V gene lost 6 bases and the J gene lost 4 bases, with 24 bases spanning the gap. Looked up from germline, CDR1 is LGHNA and CDR2 is YSLEER. This CDR3 has 17 amino acids. CDR3 sequence reads: CASRRGGGVGRGTEAFF. CDR3 nucleotide sequence: TGCGCCAGCAGGAGGGGTGGAGGGGTTGGTCGGGGCACTGAAGCTTTCTTT.

In nucleotides, the CDR3 is TGCGCCAGCAGCCAGGCGGCCGGACTAGCGGGGGGTAGGAGGGAGCAGTTCTTC. Translated, it gives CASSQAAGLAGGRREQFF. The V call is TRBV4-3, the J call TRBJ2-1; the match to TRBD2 covers 14 bases. Unmatched junction bases numbered 14, after V lost 3 bases and J lost 10 bases. The CDR3 runs to 18 residues. Per germline, CDR1 LGHNA and CDR2 YSLEER.

The genes are TRBV27 and TRBJ2-7; D is unclear. Trimming removed 8 bases at V and 2 bases at J, with 13 bases between. This CDR3 spans 13 amino acids. The germline V gene has CDR1 MNHEY and CDR2 SMNVEV (reference sequence). The DNA of the CDR3 is TGTGCCAGCGGTCTTACCGGAGCCTACGAGCAGTACTTC. This sequence encodes CASGLTGAYEQYF.

The chain has TRBV4-3 and TRBJ2-7, with D tentatively TRBD1 (6 bases). Trimming cost V 2 bases and J 4 bases, with 21 bases left between them. Germline CDR1 is LGHNA and CDR2 is YSLEER. The CDR3 covers 17 residues. This chain's CDR3 is CASSQTVLGAGSYEQYF. CDR3 in DNA: TGCGCCAGCAGCCAAACCGTCTTGGGGGCAGGGTCGTACGAGCAGTACTTC.

This rearrangement joins TRBV2 to TRBJ2-1; TRBD2 agrees at 7 bases. Trimming at V came to 10 bases and at J to 2 bases, leaving 8 bases not matched to a gene. The V gene's germline CDR1 is SNHLY and CDR2 FYNNEI. The CDR3 is 14 residues long. The CDR3 DNA reads TGTGCCATTGTCAGGCGGGGGACCTACAATGAGCAGTTCTTC. Amino acids: CAIVRRGTYNEQFF.

This chain uses TRBV7-9 with TRBJ1-4, with D tentatively TRBD1 (5 bases). There are 13 residues in the CDR3. Germline CDR1 and CDR2: SEHNR and FQNEAQ (reference sequence). Trimming took 3 bases from V and 6 from J, leaving 8 bases between them. CDR3 DNA: TGTGCCAGCAGCTTGCGCAGGGATGAAAAACTGTTTTTT. Translation: CASSLRRDEKLFF.

In this sample, this clone turned up a few times. V gene TRBV7-8 combines with J gene TRBJ1-6; D is uncertain. The CDR3 consists of 12 residues. Germline values: CDR1 SGHVS, CDR2 FQNEAQ. Trimming left V 1 base short and J 7 bases short, with 2 bases between. CDR3 nucleotides: TGTGCCAGCAGCTTAGTAAATTCACCCCTCCACTTT. Translated: CASSLVNSPLHF.